The next 23 T cell receptor beta chains were all read from a single sample in a study of T cells after posttransplantation cyclophosphamide. TCRdb's copy holds only in-frame clones and misses some; the assay was immunoSEQ multiplex PCR. The sample yields fewer than 2,000 clones, roughly 71% seen once. Treatment was busulfan-fludarabine conditioning, a marrow graft, and cyclophosphamide on days +3 and +4. Sequenced material: CD4+ T cells sorted from blood, taken after allogeneic stem cell transplant with posttransplant cyclophosphamide. The receptors here all came from a female patient over 55 who received an allogeneic stem cell transplant from a related donor and was CMV-positive. Some of these T cells may belong to the graft donor.

This chain uses TRBV19 with TRBJ2-4; 12 positions match TRBD2. This CDR3 has 19 amino acids. Trimming cost V 0 bases and J 0 bases; bases outside gene matches: 6. The germline V gene encodes CDR1 LNHDA and CDR2 SQIVND (reference sequence). CDR3: CASSIDLLGLAGAKNIQYF. The CDR3 DNA reads as TGTGCCAGTAGTATAGATCTATTGGGACTAGCGGGAGCCAAAAACATTCAGTACTTC.

This clone was detected only a few times. CDR3 in amino acids: CASTLQGSTEAFF. The DNA of the CDR3 is TGTGCCAGCACTTTACAGGGTTCGACTGAAGCTTTCTTT. The V call is TRBV6-6, the J call TRBJ1-1, with a weak D call TRBD1 (6 bases). CDR1 is MNHNY and CDR2 is SVGAGI in the germline V gene (reference sequence). The CDR3 has 13 residues. Trimming stripped 7 bases from V and 5 bases from J, with 14 bases between.

V usage is TRBV5-1 and J usage is TRBJ2-1; 13 nucleotides line up with TRBD2. Germline loops: CDR1 SGHRS, CDR2 YFSETQ. This CDR3 is built from 16 residues. V shed 4 bases, J shed 6 bases, and the junction held 7 bases outside the gene matches. The chain's CDR3 is CASSPGTSGVSNEQFF. For the CDR3, the DNA is TGCGCCAGCAGCCCGGGGACTAGCGGGGTTAGCAATGAGCAGTTCTTC.

The V gene is TRBV19, the J gene TRBJ1-1; D uncertain. The germline V gene has CDR1 LNHDA and CDR2 SQIVND (reference sequence). The V and J ends lost 5 bases and 0 bases respectively, with 16 bases between them. CDR3 size: 16 residues. In DNA form, the CDR3 reads TGTGCCAGTAGTGGGGTTAGAGGGCCAATGAACACTGAAGCTTTCTTT. Encoded protein: CASSGVRGPMNTEAFF.

To note about this clone: Mismatch with germline at one junction end may stem from a read error. The sample carries other DNA sequences with the same CDR3. The V gene is TRBV2, the J gene TRBJ1-6; D not certain. Germline assignment: CDR1 SNHLY and CDR2 FYNNEI. The CDR3 totals 13 residues. The CDR3 sequence is CASSDRNNSPLHF. The CDR3 DNA sequence: TGTGCCAGCAGTGACAGAAATAATTCCCCCCTCCACTTT.

This clone was detected only a few times. The chain links TRBV11-2 to TRBJ1-1; D possibly corresponds to TRBD1 (5 bases). With 5 bases removed from V and 2 bases from J, the gap between germline ends came to 9 bases. CDR3 length: 13 amino acids. Per germline, CDR1 SGHAT and CDR2 FQNNGV. Written as DNA, the CDR3 is TGTGCCAGCAGCCGTGACAGCAACACTGAAGCTTTCTTT. Translating gives CASSRDSNTEAFF.

The V gene is TRBV13, the J gene TRBJ2-1; TRBD2 agrees at 11 bases. There are 20 residues in the CDR3. The germline gives CDR1 PRHDT, CDR2 FYEKMQ (reference sequence). Trimming at V came to 5 bases and at J to 4 bases, leaving 19 bases not matched to a gene. DNA for the CDR3: TGTGCCAGCAGCCTCCCCGGGACTAGCGGTTATACGGTACGGTACAATGAGCAGTTCTTC. This sequence encodes CASSLPGTSGYTVRYNEQFF.

This clone has a handful of counts. The V call is TRBV7-2, the J call TRBJ2-3; D is unclear. Germline assignment: CDR1 SGHTA and CDR2 FQGNSA. CDR3 length: 16 amino acids. Trimming cost V 1 base and J 4 bases, with 15 bases left between them. The CDR3 region has the DNA TGTGCCAGCAGCTTAGGGATTAGTAGCCCCGCAGATACGCAGTATTTT. Amino acid sequence: CASSLGISSPADTQYF.

The V call is TRBV7-3, the J call TRBJ1-1, with 10 bases aligning to TRBD1. Germline values: CDR1 SGHTA, CDR2 FQGTGA. The CDR3 has 14 amino acids. The junction had 6 bases not matched to a gene; V was cut back by 5 bases and J by 6 bases. The CDR3 region has the DNA TGTGCCAGCAGCCCCCGACAGGGGGCGGCTGAAGCTTTCTTT. It translates to CASSPRQGAAEAFF.

The gene calls are TRBV6-5 and TRBJ1-1, with no clear D. The CDR3 contains 13 residues. CDR1 and CDR2 from the germline V gene are MNHEY and SVGAGI. V shed 7 bases and J shed 0 bases, with 9 bases lying between them. CDR3 coding DNA: TGTGCCAGCATAAGGGAGGTGAACACTGAAGCTTTCTTT. Its protein product is CASIREVNTEAFF.

The V call is TRBV28, the J call TRBJ1-3; the D is unclear. Trimming stripped 3 bases from V and 0 bases from J, with 24 bases between. CDR3 length: 20 amino acids. Germline V gene data show CDR1 as MDHEN and CDR2 as SYDVKM. CDR3 region: CASSFFFPTRGSDSGNTIYF. The CDR3 coding sequence is TGTGCCAGCAGTTTTTTCTTCCCTACCCGGGGTTCCGACTCTGGAAACACCATATATTTT.

The rearrangement joins TRBV2 to TRBJ2-1; D unresolved. The V end was cut by 7 bases, the J end by 6 bases, with 13 bases between. Looked up from germline, CDR1 is SNHLY and CDR2 is FYNNEI. The CDR3 sequence is 13 residues long. CDR3 DNA sequence: TGTGCCAGCAAAAAACTAAAATTCAATGAGCAGTTCTTC. Protein: CASKKLKFNEQFF.

The J gene is TRBJ2-7, the V gene TRBV7-8; TRBD1 matches 7 bases. Germline CDR1 is SGHVS and CDR2 is FQNEAQ. The CDR3 has 15 residues. Germline trimming cut 4 bases from V and 6 bases from J; bases unmatched to any gene: 12. CDR3 sequence (DNA): TGTGCCAGCAGCTCCGGACAGGTTCCCCTCTCCGAGCAGTACTTC. Its protein is CASSSGQVPLSEQYF.

V and J are TRBV6-4 and TRBJ2-5; possibly TRBD2 for D (5 bases). The CDR3 covers 13 residues. Germline V gene sequence: CDR1 MRHNA, CDR2 SNTAGT. V lost 4 bases and J lost 5, with 11 bases in between. This CDR3 reads CASSVGSQETQYF. In nucleotides, the CDR3 is TGTGCCAGCAGTGTTGGGAGTCAGGAGACCCAGTACTTC.

The table lists this clone with a count of one. This CDR3 reads CASRTAGQKNQPQHF. CDR3 in DNA: TGTGCCAGCAGGACAGCCGGACAGAAGAATCAGCCCCAGCATTTT. The chain links TRBV27 to TRBJ1-5; D possibly corresponds to TRBD1 (6 bases). With 6 bases removed from V and 4 bases from J, the gap between germline ends came to 16 bases. The CDR3 length is 15 residues. CDR1 is MNHEY and CDR2 is SMNVEV in the germline V gene (reference sequence).

The J gene is TRBJ1-3, the V gene TRBV2; 7 nucleotides agree with TRBD1. The J segment lost 0 bases and the V segment lost 6 bases, leaving 5 bases of the junction unmatched. In germline, CDR1 is SNHLY, CDR2 FYNNEI. This CDR3 region has 15 residues. The DNA for the CDR3 is TGTGCCAGCAGCGAGGGACAGCTCTCTGGAAACACCATATATTTT. Translation: CASSEGQLSGNTIYF.

This clone occurred a few times. This rearrangement joins TRBV5-1 to TRBJ2-5; 10 positions agree with TRBD2. Germline V lookup: CDR1 SGHRS, CDR2 YFSETQ. With 5 bases clipped from V and 1 base from J, the junction kept 2 bases outside the gene matches. The CDR3 spans 14 residues. The CDR3 region is CASSSSGGQETQYF. The CDR3 nucleotides are TGCGCCAGCAGTTCTAGCGGGGGCCAAGAGACCCAGTACTTC. The full variable domain, rest sourced from reference TRBV5-1 and TRBJ2-5, is KAGVTQTPRYLIKTRGQQVTLSCSPISGHRSVSWYQQTPGQGLQFLFEYFSETQRNKGNFPGRFSGRQFSNSRSEMNVSTLELGDSALYLCASSSSGGQETQYFGPGTRLLVL.

This chain uses TRBV9 with TRBJ2-2; the D gene is possibly TRBD1 (7 bases). The germline V gene encodes CDR1 SGDLS and CDR2 YYNGEE. This CDR3 contains 14 residues. With 6 bases removed from V and 5 bases from J, the gap between germline ends came to 14 bases. This CDR3 reads CASTPQGGTGELFF. DNA of the CDR3: TGTGCCAGCACCCCGCAGGGGGGAACCGGGGAGCTGTTTTTT.

V gene TRBV28 combines with J gene TRBJ2-5; the D gene is possibly TRBD1 (6 bases). Germline V gene lookup returns CDR1 MDHEN and CDR2 SYDVKM. With 5 bases removed from V and 2 bases from J, the gap between germline ends came to 15 bases. The CDR3 length is 15 residues. The CDR3 DNA is TGTGCCAGCAGTACATCTGGGGGCGAACAAGAGACCCAGTACTTC. As protein: CASSTSGGEQETQYF.

This chain connects TRBV19 to TRBJ1-3; D gene uncertain. Germline values: CDR1 LNHDA, CDR2 SQIVND (reference sequence). The CDR3 contains 14 residues. V dropped 3 bases and J dropped 0 bases, with 6 bases sitting between them. The CDR3 is CASSIGSSGNTIYF. The CDR3 DNA reads as TGTGCCAGTAGTATTGGGAGCTCTGGAAACACCATATATTTT.

This clone was seen more than once but under ten times. The chain is built from TRBV7-2 and TRBJ2-2, with D maybe TRBD2 (5 bases). The CDR3 is 15 amino acids. Trimming left V 0 bases short and J 0 bases short, with 5 bases between. Germline assignment: CDR1 SGHTA and CDR2 FQGNSA. The CDR3 nucleotides read TGTGCCAGCAGCTTAGCCGGGGCGAACACCGGGGAGCTGTTTTTT. It codes for CASSLAGANTGELFF. Supplemented by reference TRBV7-2 and TRBJ2-2, the full variable domain reads GAGVSQSPSNKVTEKGKDVELRCDPISGHTALYWYRQSLGQGLEFLIYFQGNSAPDKSGLPSDRFSAERTGGSVSTLTIQRTQQEDSAVYLCASSLAGANTGELFFGEGSRLTVL.

V is TRBV7-9 and J is TRBJ2-1; 14 bases agree with TRBD2. The CDR3 covers 19 residues. Germline V gives CDR1 SEHNR, CDR2 FQNEAQ (reference sequence). The ends lost 8 bases at V and 6 bases at J; junction bases unmatched: 18. For the CDR3, the DNA is TGTGCCAGCGGTGGGGGTGGGACTAGCGGGGGCGGGGGTAGCAATGAGCAGTTCTTC. Amino acids: CASGGGGTSGGGGSNEQFF.

The V gene is TRBV5-8, the J gene TRBJ2-1; 11 bases align to TRBD2. J gave up 1 base and V 4 bases, and 4 bases lay outside the gene matches. This CDR3 is built from 16 residues. From germline, CDR1 is SGHTS and CDR2 YDEGEE. The CDR3 region is CASSRGLAVSYNEQFF. CDR3 coding DNA: TGTGCCAGCAGCAGGGGACTAGCGGTTTCCTACAATGAGCAGTTCTTC.